The entry below gives a single T cell receptor beta chain sequence along with its context. These data come from a study of Ad26.COV2.S vaccination and SARS-CoV-2 variants. Treatment given: 15 to 20 received Ad26.COV2.S at low or high dose, single or two shots; a few received placebo; per-sample allocation not given. Sample collection was performed on day 63 after the first vaccine or placebo injection. Sequenced by immunoSEQ multiplex PCR; TCRdb stores in-frame clones only, minus some. Of some 330,000 clones listed, 85% to 90% are singletons. The CDR3 sequence is 12 residues long. V lost 5 bases, J lost 5 bases, and 10 bases lay in between. Per germline, CDR1 SGHDN and CDR2 FVKESK.

This specimen was peripheral blood, taken in a trial of Ad26.COV2.S vaccine versus placebo. The rearrangement links TRBV14 to TRBJ2-7; D is unresolved. This receptor was obtained from a person aged 18 to 65 who received the Ad26.COV2.S COVID-19 vaccine or a placebo. The CDR3 protein is CASSRVRNEQYF. The DNA for the CDR3 is TGTGCCAGCAGCAGGGTCCGCAACGAGCAGTACTTC.